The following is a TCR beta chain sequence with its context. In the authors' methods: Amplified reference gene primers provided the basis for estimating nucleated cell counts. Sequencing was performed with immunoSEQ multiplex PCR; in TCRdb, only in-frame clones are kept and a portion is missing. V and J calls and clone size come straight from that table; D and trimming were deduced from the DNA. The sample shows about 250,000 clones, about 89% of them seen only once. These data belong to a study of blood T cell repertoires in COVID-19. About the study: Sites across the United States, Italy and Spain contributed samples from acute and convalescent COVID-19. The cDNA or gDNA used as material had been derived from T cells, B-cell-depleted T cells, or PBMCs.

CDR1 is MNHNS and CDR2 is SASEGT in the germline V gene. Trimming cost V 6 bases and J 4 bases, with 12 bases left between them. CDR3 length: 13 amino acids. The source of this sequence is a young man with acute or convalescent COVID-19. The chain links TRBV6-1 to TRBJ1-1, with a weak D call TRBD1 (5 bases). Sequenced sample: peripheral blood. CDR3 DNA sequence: TGTGCCAGCAGAGTGACCGGGGGCACTGAAGCTTTCTTT. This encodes CASRVTGGTEAFF.